The 5 T cell receptor beta chains given below trace back to one sample, sequenced in a study of blood T cell repertoires in COVID-19. Measured with immunoSEQ multiplex PCR; TCRdb has only the in-frame clones, and not every one. This sample has about 140,000 clones, with 88% found just once. Material for sequencing was peripheral blood. The receptors stem from a man in his fifties with active or convalescent COVID-19.

This sequence joins TRBV27 and TRBJ2-1; 12 positions agree with TRBD2. The CDR3 consists of 16 residues. V shed 3 bases, J shed 7 bases, and the junction held 7 bases outside the gene matches. Germline V gene sequence: CDR1 MNHEY, CDR2 SMNVEV (reference sequence). The CDR3 protein is CASSLGLAGFRNEQFF. The CDR3 DNA reads TGTGCCAGCAGTTTGGGACTAGCGGGTTTTCGGAATGAGCAGTTCTTC.

This chain joins TRBV27 and TRBJ2-1; 12 bases align to TRBD2. This CDR3 has 17 amino acids. V dropped 5 bases and J dropped 0; count of bases not matched to a gene: 5. The germline V gene encodes CDR1 MNHEY and CDR2 SMNVEV (reference sequence). The CDR3, as DNA: TGTGCCAGCAGTCCTCCGACTAGCGGGAGCTCCTACAATGAGCAGTTCTTC. It codes for CASSPPTSGSSYNEQFF.

The chain uses TRBV23-1 and TRBJ2-5; D ambiguous. TRBV23-1 is an ORF for which the function is uncertain. The V gene lost 1 base and the J gene lost 1 base, with 10 bases spanning the gap. The length of the CDR3 is 15 residues. The CDR3 spells CASSQLASIQETQYF. DNA of the CDR3: TGCGCCAGCAGTCAATTAGCCAGCATCCAAGAGACCCAGTACTTC.

The V gene is TRBV6-2 or TRBV6-3, the J gene TRBJ1-5; 9 bases fit TRBD1. Germline V gives CDR1 MNHEY, CDR2 SVGEGT. The CDR3 totals 14 residues. The V gene end was trimmed by 5 bases and the J gene end by 1 base; junction bases not matched to a gene: 0. This CDR3 is CASSGQGSNQPQHF. The CDR3 region has the DNA TGTGCCAGCAGTGGACAGGGGAGCAATCAGCCCCAGCATTTT.

The chain is built from TRBV7-2 and TRBJ2-3; no clear D. CDR3 length: 12 amino acids. CDR1 is SGHTA and CDR2 is FQGNSA in the germline V gene. V lost 5 bases and J 5 bases, leaving 8 bases between the germline ends. CDR3 sequence reads: CASSPRVDTQYF. The CDR3 DNA is TGTGCCAGCAGCCCCCGGGTAGATACGCAGTATTTT.